This T cell receptor (beta chain) was retrieved from a study of graft-versus-host responses after intestinal transplantation. Assay used: immunoSEQ multiplex PCR; TCRdb lists only in-frame clones, some missing. The repertoire holds fewer than 11,000 clones, about 92% seen once, with roughly 5.4% in the top ten. Looked up from germline, CDR1 is LNHDA and CDR2 is SQIVND (reference sequence). The CDR3 length is 13 residues. Trimming removed 9 bases from V and 2 bases from J, with 14 bases in between. The source of this sequence is a human patient who received an intestinal transplant, so some T cells may come from the graft donor. This specimen consisted of PBMCs, obtained almost 70 days after transplant. The gene calls are TRBV19 and TRBJ2-7; TRBD1 might be the D (6 bases). The CDR3 bases are TGTGCCAGCGGGGCCGGGACAACCTACGAGCAGTACTTC. Protein: CASGAGTTYEQYF. The full variable domain, rest sourced from reference TRBV19 and TRBJ2-7, is DGGITQSPKYLFRKEGQNVTLSCEQNLNHDAMYWYRQDPGQGLRLIYYSQIVNDFQKGDIAEGYSVSREKKESFPLTVTSAQKNPTAFYLCASGAGTTYEQYFGPGTRLTVT.